The rows below give T cell receptor beta chains drawn from one sample of a study of human T cells and chemical hapten exposure. Via MiXCR, TCRdb re-called the RACE reads, giving one row per CDR3 protein. Of tens of thousands of distinct CDR3 sequences listed, approximately 11% are singletons. Sequenced here: whole blood, sampled in connection with sensitization to the hapten diphenylcyclopropenone (DPC). Receptors were obtained from a woman aged 50 to 60 with alopecia areata. Some clones in this sample may be carry-over from other donors' samples. The CDR3 runs from the conserved cysteine through the conserved F or W. The D gene is left open where the match is weak. Clone size is shown for a subset of rows, as once, few, many or a class of expanded clone.

CDR3 protein	CDR3 DNA	clone size	D gene	V gene	J gene
CASSSRGAEPSSGANVLTF	TGTGCCAGCAGCTCCCGGGGGGCCGAGCCTAGCTCTGGGGCCAACGTCCTGACTTTC	many	.	TRBV7-9	TRBJ2-6
CASRGNGNQPQHF	TGTGCCAGTAGAGGGAACGGCAATCAGCCCCAGCATTTT	.	.	TRBV19	TRBJ1-5
CASSLGQSPLHF	TGTGCCAGCAGCTTAGGACAGTCACCCCTCCACTTT	many	.	TRBV7-9	TRBJ1-6
CASSRDSAYEQYF	TGTGCCAGCAGCCGCGACAGCGCCTACGAGCAGTACTTC	.	.	TRBV14	TRBJ2-7
CASSRVGSGRSYNEQFF	TGTGCCAGCAGCCGAGTGGGTAGCGGGAGGTCCTACAATGAGCAGTTCTTC	many	TRBD2	TRBV12-3/TRBV12-4	TRBJ2-1
CASSYKYEQYF	TGTGCCAGCAGTTATAAATACGAGCAGTACTTC	many	.	TRBV6-5	TRBJ2-7
CSVLGGTGELFF	TGCAGCGTCCTTGGGGGTACCGGGGAGCTGTTTTTT	few	.	TRBV29-1	TRBJ2-2
CASSRRQMVEAFF	TGTGCCAGCAGCAGACGACAAATGGTGGAAGCTTTCTTT	many	.	TRBV5-6	TRBJ1-1
CAISEDWSSYNEQFF	TGTGCCATCAGTGAGGACTGGAGCTCCTACAATGAGCAGTTCTTC	once	.	TRBV10-3	TRBJ2-1
CASSLRTSLAGGTDTQYF	TGTGCCAGCAGCTTAAGGACCTCCCTAGCGGGGGGAACAGATACGCAGTATTTT	.	TRBD2	TRBV7-8	TRBJ2-3
CSGRGGGHNEQFF	TGCAGCGGGAGGGGGGGCGGACACAATGAGCAGTTCTTC	.	.	TRBV29-1	TRBJ2-1
CSVGAGAGEQYF	TGCAGCGTTGGGGCGGGAGCAGGGGAGCAGTACTTC	few	TRBD2	TRBV29-1	TRBJ2-7
CASSVGLAGTGELFF	TGTGCCAGTAGTGTGGGACTAGCGGGCACCGGGGAGCTGTTTTTT	many	TRBD2	TRBV19	TRBJ2-2
CASSYTYEQYF	TGTGCCAGCAGTTATACTTACGAGCAGTACTTC	many	.	TRBV6-2/TRBV6-3	TRBJ2-7
CASSLNGRPYNEQFF	TGTGCCAGCAGCTTAAACGGGAGACCCTACAATGAGCAGTTCTTC	few	.	TRBV7-3	TRBJ2-1
CASKDGMAMVGGELFF	TGCGCCAGCAAAGACGGGATGGCCATGGTTGGCGGGGAGCTGTTTTTT	many	.	TRBV10-2	TRBJ2-2
CASSPTRWAQGETQYF	TGTGCCAGCAGCCCAACGAGATGGGCGCAGGGAGAGACCCAGTACTTC	.	.	TRBV7-8	TRBJ2-5
CASSRRTSGASSYNEQFF	TGTGCCAGCAGCCGAAGGACTAGCGGGGCTAGCTCCTACAATGAGCAGTTCTTC	few	TRBD2	TRBV7-3	TRBJ2-1
CASSLNQALKETQYF	TGTGCCAGCAGCCTCAACCAGGCCCTGAAAGAGACCCAGTACTTC	.	.	TRBV6-6	TRBJ2-5
CASSRGTDTQYF	TGCGCCAGCAGCCGGGGCACAGATACGCAGTATTTT	many	.	TRBV5-1	TRBJ2-3
CSARTGTGEETQYF	TGCAGTGCTAGGACCGGGACAGGGGAAGAGACCCAGTACTTC	few	TRBD1	TRBV20-1	TRBJ2-5
CTSGLNTEAFF	TGCACGTCCGGTCTCAACACTGAAGCTTTCTTT	few	.	TRBV29-1	TRBJ1-1
CASSLGGTGEAFF	TGTGCCAGCAGCTTGGGAGGGACAGGGGAAGCTTTCTTT	few	TRBD1	TRBV5-4	TRBJ1-1
CASSLGQGQGYNEQFF	TGTGCCAGCAGCTTGGGTCAGGGACAGGGTTACAATGAGCAGTTCTTC	few	TRBD1	TRBV5-4	TRBJ2-1
CASSLAGEAYNEQFF	TGTGCCAGCAGTTTAGCGGGGGAGGCCTACAATGAGCAGTTCTTC	.	TRBD2	TRBV11-3	TRBJ2-1
CSVALTSVSYNEQFF	TGCAGCGTTGCCCTCACTTCAGTCTCCTACAATGAGCAGTTCTTC	many	.	TRBV29-1	TRBJ2-1
CASSLVALGTDTQYF	TGTGCCAGCAGCTTAGTGGCTCTTGGCACAGATACGCAGTATTTT	.	.	TRBV7-2	TRBJ2-3
CASSFGGVAKNIQYF	TGTGCCAGCAGCTTTGGTGGGGTAGCCAAAAACATTCAGTACTTC	few	.	TRBV7-9	TRBJ2-4
CASSYGGGTSQETQYF	TGTGCCAGCAGTTACGGTGGGGGGACTTCGCAAGAGACCCAGTACTTC	few	.	TRBV6-5	TRBJ2-5
CASRKREAGQETQYF	TGTGCCAGCAGGAAACGGGAGGCAGGGCAAGAGACCCAGTACTTC	many	TRBD2	TRBV12-3/TRBV12-4	TRBJ2-5
CATSPGQPGDTQYF	TGTGCCACCAGTCCGGGGCAGCCCGGAGATACGCAGTATTTT	.	.	TRBV24-1	TRBJ2-3
CASSQDSGVTMPQHF	TGTGCCAGCAGCCAAGATTCGGGGGTCACTATGCCCCAGCATTTT	many	.	TRBV3-1	TRBJ1-5
CASSLWKPDQETQYF	TGTGCCAGCAGTTTATGGAAACCGGACCAAGAGACCCAGTACTTC	.	.	TRBV28	TRBJ2-5
CASSRQGNTGELFF	TGTGCCAGCAGTCGACAGGGAAACACCGGGGAGCTGTTTTTT	few	TRBD1	TRBV9	TRBJ2-2
CASSRTENSYEQYF	TGTGCCAGCAGCAGGACGGAAAACTCCTACGAGCAGTACTTC	.	.	TRBV7-9	TRBJ2-7
CASSPMALAGSTDTQYF	TGTGCCAGCAGCCCTATGGCGCTAGCGGGTAGCACAGATACGCAGTATTTT	.	TRBD2	TRBV27	TRBJ2-3
CASRTQGARDNQPQHF	TGTGCCAGTAGAACCCAGGGGGCGCGGGACAATCAGCCCCAGCATTTT	many	TRBD1	TRBV19	TRBJ1-5
CSVEVLAGYNEQFF	TGCAGCGTTGAAGTGCTAGCGGGATACAATGAGCAGTTCTTC	few	TRBD2	TRBV29-1	TRBJ2-1
CSAKPDSYEQYF	TGCAGTGCTAAGCCGGACAGTTACGAGCAGTACTTC	many	.	TRBV20-1	TRBJ2-7
CASSNGQPSGANVLTF	TGCGCCAGCAGCAACGGACAGCCCTCTGGGGCCAACGTCCTGACTTTC	.	.	TRBV5-1	TRBJ2-6
CASSQYDRASSYEQYF	TGCGCCAGCAGCCAGTACGACAGGGCGTCCTCCTACGAGCAGTACTTC	many	TRBD1	TRBV4-3	TRBJ2-7
CASGLVGEGDRDTQYF	TGTGCTAGTGGTTTGGTAGGGGAGGGGGACAGGGATACGCAGTATTTT	.	.	TRBV12-5	TRBJ2-3
CATLQVGGATEAFF	TGTGCCACACTCCAGGTGGGGGGGGCCACTGAAGCTTTCTTT	many	.	TRBV6-6	TRBJ1-1
CASRRTSGDVDTQYF	TGTGCCAGCAGACGGACTAGCGGGGATGTAGATACGCAGTATTTT	many	TRBD2	TRBV6-5	TRBJ2-3
CASSLLSGPRQYF	TGTGCCAGCAGCTTACTTAGCGGCCCGCGACAGTATTTT	.	.	TRBV11-2	TRBJ2-3
CASSPLAGARETQYF	TGTGCCAGCAGCCCACTAGCGGGAGCTAGAGAGACCCAGTACTTC	few	TRBD2	TRBV7-6	TRBJ2-5
CSAYRVGGDEQYF	TGCAGCGCATACAGGGTAGGGGGCGACGAGCAGTACTTC	.	TRBD1	TRBV29-1	TRBJ2-7
CASRSLFERTGNTGELFF	TGTGCCAGCAGGAGTTTATTCGAAAGGACAGGGAACACCGGGGAGCTGTTTTTT	many	TRBD1	TRBV28	TRBJ2-2
CASSPRGQGSHEQYF	TGTGCCAGCAGCCCTAGAGGACAGGGGTCCCACGAGCAGTACTTC	many	TRBD1	TRBV9	TRBJ2-7
CASSPQANSNQPQHF	TGCGCCAGCAGCCCACAGGCAAATAGCAATCAGCCCCAGCATTTT	.	.	TRBV4-3	TRBJ1-5
CASSSGLQLPLNGYTF	TGTGCCAGCAGTTCTGGGCTTCAACTCCCATTAAATGGCTACACCTTC	few	.	TRBV12-3/TRBV12-4	TRBJ1-2
CSVVTDTDTQYF	TGCAGCGTTGTGACGGATACAGATACGCAGTATTTT	few	.	TRBV29-1	TRBJ2-3
CATNTELVQETQYF	TGTGCCACCAACACCGAACTAGTTCAAGAGACCCAGTACTTC	.	.	TRBV6-1	TRBJ2-5